The T cell receptor beta chain described here comes from a study of T cells in Graves' hyperthyroidism and ophthalmopathy. The junction had 10 bases not matched to a gene; V was cut back by 0 bases and J by 5 bases. The CDR3 consists of 17 residues. The V gene's germline CDR1 is SEHNR and CDR2 FQNEAQ (reference sequence). This clonotype was seen repeatedly, ten times or more. TCR beta CDR3 regions were amplified from RNA transcripts. First-round RT-PCR of the TCR CDR3 relied on the HTBI primer set. TCRdb ran MiXCR on the multiplex PCR reads and lists one entry per CDR3 protein. The data contain under 450,000 distinct CDR3 sequences, 13% of them singletons. Diagnostic assessment was based on clinical symptoms, serum thyroxine and TRAb, thyroid ultrasound and orbital computed tomography. Out of more than 8 ml of fresh peripheral blood came the PBMCs.

V usage is TRBV7-9 and J usage is TRBJ2-3, with 8 bases matching TRBD2. This clonotype originated in a man aged 25-45 years with Graves' hyperthyroidism that later progressed to Graves' ophthalmopathy. The material sequenced was blood. As DNA, the CDR3 is TGTGCCAGCAGCTTAGCGTCGGGGGGGCCTAGGGTAGATACGCAGTATTTT. Its translation: CASSLASGGPRVDTQYF. Drawing the rest from reference TRBV7-9 and TRBJ2-3, the complete variable domain is DTGVSQNPRHKITKRGQNVTFRCDPISEHNRLYWYRQTLGQGPEFLTYFQNEAQLEKSRLLSDRFSAERPKGSFSTLEIQRTEQGDSAMYLCASSLASGGPRVDTQYFGPGTRLTVL.